This T cell receptor (beta chain) was sequenced for a study of shared clonotypes between healthy human individuals. Here immunoSEQ multiplex PCR was the method, and the copy in TCRdb shows in-frame clones only, minus some. Among about 1 million clones listed, around 76% were seen once. This TCR came from a man younger than 35 in good health. The sample taken for sequencing was memory CD4+ T cells sorted from blood. Subset given: CD45RA-negative fraction.

The CDR3 reads CASRLTNVDRLQETQYF. The CDR3 region has the DNA TGCGCCAGCAGATTAACTAATGTGGACAGGCTCCAAGAGACCCAGTACTTC. The chain recombines TRBV10-1 with TRBJ2-5, with TRBD1 matching over 7 bases. V gave up 6 bases and J gave up 1 base; unmatched junction bases: 14. The CDR3 has 17 residues. CDR1 and CDR2 (germline): WNHNN, SYGVQD (reference sequence).